These T cell receptor beta chains were read from a single sample in a study of cytomegalovirus exposure and HLA in healthy donors. The assay was immunoSEQ multiplex PCR, and TCRdb's table has in-frame clones only and misses some. Seen here are under 200,000 clones, 60% to 80% observed once, and the top ten hold over 12%. Sequencing was carried out using PBMCs. All receptors come from a man aged 45 to 65 in good health and CMV-seropositive. CDR3s include the opening cysteine and the closing phenylalanine or tryptophan. A D gene is named only where the DNA matches it firmly. Not every row has a clone size; where given, it reads once, few, many or a size class.

v_gene,j_gene,d_gene,abundance,CDR3nt,CDR3aa
TRBV5-1,TRBJ1-1,TRBD1,.,TGCGCCAGCAGCTTGAATGTCAGGGACAGCCCTTTGTGGCCGATCAAGGAAGCTTTCTTT,CASSLNVRDSPLWPIKEAFF
TRBV28,TRBJ1-2,.,.,TGTGCCAGCAGTTCCACAGGGTACAACTATGGCTACACCTTC,CASSSTGYNYGYTF
TRBV2,TRBJ1-1,.,.,TGTGCCAGCAGTGTTTCGACAGTCCAGAACACTGAAGCTTTCTTT,CASSVSTVQNTEAFF
TRBV18,TRBJ1-5,TRBD1,once,TGTGCCAGCTCACCAGGGACAGGGGACGCGCCCCAGCATTTT,CASSPGTGDAPQHF
TRBV6-6,TRBJ1-1,TRBD1,.,TGTGCCAGCAACCGGGACAGGGGCTTTGAAGCTTTCTTT,CASNRDRGFEAFF
TRBV6-5,TRBJ1-1,.,few,TGTGCCAGCAGTTACTCGACCGGTTTGGGCTTTGAAGCTTTCTTT,CASSYSTGLGFEAFF
TRBV6-1,TRBJ1-2,.,.,TGTGCCAGCAGTGATATTTGGGGGCGGTATGGCTACACCTTC,CASSDIWGRYGYTF
TRBV15,TRBJ1-5,.,few,TGTGCCACCAGCAGATCAGAGCAGGGGTACAATCAGCCCCAGCATTTT,CATSRSEQGYNQPQHF
TRBV7-9,TRBJ1-6,.,.,TGTGCCAGCAGCCCCGACACCTTTTATAATTCACCCCTCCACTTT,CASSPDTFYNSPLHF
TRBV6-6,TRBJ1-3,TRBD1,.,TGTGCCAGCAGCTCGGGACAGCACTCTGGAAACACCATATATTTT,CASSSGQHSGNTIYF
TRBV5-1,TRBJ2-2,.,.,TGCGCCAGCAGGGCCGGGGGGCCGGGCACCGGGGAGCTGTTTTTT,CASRAGGPGTGELFF
TRBV7-9,TRBJ2-6,.,.,TGTGCCAGCAGCTTAGAGTTACAGGGCCCGGGCAACGTCCTGACTTTC,CASSLELQGPGNVLTF
TRBV5-1,TRBJ2-4,TRBD1,.,TGCGCCAGCAGCTCGGACAGGGGAAACATTCAGTACTTC,CASSSDRGNIQYF
TRBV19,TRBJ1-1,.,.,TGTGCCAGTAGTATAGCCACAGTTAACACTGAAGCTTTCTTT,CASSIATVNTEAFF
TRBV19,TRBJ2-7,TRBD1,.,TGTGCCAGTAGTGTATCCGGGACAGAGGTCTACGAGCAGTACTTC,CASSVSGTEVYEQYF
TRBV7-8,TRBJ2-5,.,.,TGTGCCAGCAGCTTAGCTGGCCCAGGGATATTGGAGACCCAGTACTTC,CASSLAGPGILETQYF
TRBV2,TRBJ1-1,TRBD1,.,TGTGCCAGCAGTGACCGGACAGGGGGCACTGAAGCTTTCTTT,CASSDRTGGTEAFF
TRBV10-3,TRBJ2-7,.,few,TGTGCCATCAGGGACAGCTACGAGCAGTACTTC,CAIRDSYEQYF
TRBV5-4,TRBJ1-6,TRBD1,.,TGTGCCAGCAGCGGACAGGGGTCTTATTCACCCCTCCACTTT,CASSGQGSYSPLHF
TRBV30,TRBJ1-1,.,.,TGTGCCTCTATCTTAAGGGGCACTGAAGCTTTCTTT,CASILRGTEAFF
TRBV9,TRBJ1-6,.,.,TGTGCCAGCAGCCCTCGACCCCTCCACTTT,CASSPRPLHF
TRBV6-5,TRBJ2-5,TRBD2,.,TGTGCCAGCAGTTACGGGCTTGTGGGACTACAAGAGACCCAGTACTTC,CASSYGLVGLQETQYF
TRBV19,TRBJ2-3,TRBD1,once,TGTGCCAGTAGTACCGGGACAGGGGGCTGGGAAGATACGCAGTATTTT,CASSTGTGGWEDTQYF
TRBV6-6,TRBJ2-1,TRBD2,.,TGTGCCAGCAGTCCTAATAGCGGGGGTCGGAGCAATGAGCAGTTCTTC,CASSPNSGGRSNEQFF
TRBV4-1,TRBJ2-5,.,.,TGCGCCAGCAGCCAAGATGGGGGCCCAGAGACCCAGTACTTC,CASSQDGGPETQYF
TRBV6-1,TRBJ2-3,TRBD2,.,TGTGCCATCCGACTAGCGGCCACAGATACGCAGTATTTT,CAIRLAATDTQYF
TRBV5-5,TRBJ2-5,TRBD2,.,TGTGCCAGCAGCTCAGGACTAGTATTCTTGTACAAGCAAGAGACCCAGTACTTC,CASSSGLVFLYKQETQYF
TRBV7-8,TRBJ1-1,TRBD1,.,TGTGCCAGCAGCCCCCGGGGAAGGGGGCCAGCTTTCTTT,CASSPRGRGPAFF
TRBV5-1,TRBJ2-7,.,.,TGCGCCAGCAGCTTGGAGGCAGGGTTTTACGAGCAGTACTTC,CASSLEAGFYEQYF
TRBV27,TRBJ2-5,.,once,TGTGCCAGCAGCCCAATACGGGAGACGGGGGAGACCCAGTACTTC,CASSPIRETGETQYF
TRBV7-2,TRBJ2-7,TRBD2,.,TGTGCCAGCACCCTAGGGCTAGCGGGGAACTACGAGCAGTACTTC,CASTLGLAGNYEQYF
TRBV14,TRBJ2-6,TRBD1,.,TGTGCCAGCAGCCCAGGAGCAGGGGGCCGTGGGGCCAACGTCCTGACTTTC,CASSPGAGGRGANVLTF